This T cell receptor beta chain was captured by sequencing in a study of blood T cell repertoires in COVID-19. The wider study: Material from acute and convalescent COVID-19 was sourced from the United States, Italy and Spain. The cDNA or gDNA used as material had been derived from T cells, B-cell-depleted T cells, or PBMCs.

Trimming removed 1 base from V and 5 bases from J; junction bases left unmatched: 10. CDR3 length: 17 amino acids. Per germline, CDR1 SGDLS and CDR2 YYNGEE. As originally analysed: Estimation of nucleated cell counts relied on the amplification of reference gene primers. Profiling relied on immunoSEQ multiplex PCR, and the TCRdb table lists in-frame clones only, not all of them. That table gives V, J and clone size, and the DNA gave D and trimming. Of 150,000 or so clones listed, roughly 82% are singletons. The sample comprised peripheral blood. The chain is built from TRBV9 and TRBJ2-2; 8 bases fit TRBD2. The receptor's source is a human donor with acute or convalescent COVID-19. The donor label of this sample is uncertain. The DNA of the CDR3 is TGTGCCAGCAGCGTAAGGACGGGGGGGCGACGTACCGGGGAGCTGTTTTTT. This sequence encodes CASSVRTGGRRTGELFF.